This is a list of T cell receptor beta chains from one sample in a study of T cell repertoires in cytomegalovirus infection. Each CDR3 protein is one row after TCRdb ran MiXCR on the reads. The repertoire holds around 490,000 distinct CDR3 sequences, with less than 30% as singletons. The sequencing input was PBMCs. These receptors were collected from a human donor in good health (CMV status not recorded). Some clones in this sample may be carry-over from other donors' samples. Both conserved end residues are part of each CDR3. Each record gives: J gene, V gene, D gene, clone size, CDR3 length, CDR3 protein, CDR3 DNA. The D gene is left open where the match is weak. Expanded clones are given a class, and other clones once, few, many or no size at all.

TRBJ2-3 | TRBV11-2 | NA | few | 15 | CASSDIAGSTDTQYF | TGTGCCAGCAGCGACATTGCGGGAAGTACAGATACGCAGTATTTT
TRBJ2-7 | TRBV7-8 | NA | many | 14 | CASSLVGGLYEQYF | TGTGCCAGCAGCTTAGTAGGTGGCCTATACGAGCAGTACTTC
TRBJ1-1 | TRBV7-8 | NA | few | 15 | CASSPILGRNTEAFF | TGTGCCAGCAGCCCCATTCTGGGGCGAAACACTGAAGCTTTCTTT
TRBJ1-4 | TRBV4-3 | TRBD1 | NA | 15 | CASSSPGQGREKLFF | TGCGCCAGCAGCTCTCCAGGACAGGGGCGCGAAAAACTGTTTTTT
TRBJ2-7 | TRBV4-2 | TRBD2 | few | 16 | CASSRQRGGSGYEQYF | TGTGCCAGCAGCAGACAGCGGGGGGGGAGCGGCTACGAGCAGTACTTC
TRBJ2-5 | TRBV20-1 | NA | NA | 13 | CSAQTGTKETQYF | TGCAGTGCCCAGACAGGGACTAAAGAGACCCAGTACTTC
TRBJ2-3 | TRBV7-9 | NA | NA | 12 | CASTSGFDTQYF | TGTGCCAGCACCTCTGGATTTGATACGCAGTATTTT
TRBJ2-5 | TRBV19 | TRBD2 | NA | 15 | CASSTPAGLQETQYF | TGTGCCAGTAGTACTCCAGCGGGATTACAAGAGACCCAGTACTTC
TRBJ1-6 | TRBV7-2 | NA | NA | 13 | CASSFEGVSPLHF | TGTGCCAGCAGCTTCGAGGGAGTCTCACCCCTCCACTTT
TRBJ1-5 | TRBV28 | TRBD1 | NA | 18 | CASSRTRTGGYSNQPQHF | TGTGCCAGCAGCCGGACCCGGACAGGGGGCTATAGCAATCAGCCCCAGCATTTT
TRBJ1-1 | TRBV10-3 | TRBD1 | NA | 16 | CAISGDRGGKNTEAFF | TGTGCCATCAGTGGAGACAGGGGAGGGAAGAACACTGAAGCTTTCTTT
TRBJ2-2 | TRBV28 | TRBD2 | many | 17 | CASSLWQLAGGPGELFF | TGTGCCAGCAGTTTATGGCAACTAGCGGGAGGGCCTGGGGAGCTGTTTTTT
TRBJ2-7 | TRBV12-3/TRBV12-4 | TRBD1 | NA | 14 | CASSAGQGGYERYF | TGTGCCAGCAGTGCCGGACAGGGGGGCTACGAGCGGTACTTC
TRBJ1-4 | TRBV7-9 | NA | NA | 15 | CASRPGTSANEKLFF | TGTGCCAGCAGACCCGGGACAAGCGCTAATGAAAAACTGTTTTTT
TRBJ2-2 | TRBV7-9 | NA | NA | 14 | CASSYDGVTGELFF | TGTGCCAGCAGCTACGACGGGGTTACCGGGGAGCTGTTTTTT
TRBJ2-5 | TRBV7-2 | TRBD1 | many | 14 | CASSYGQGSKTQYF | TGTGCCAGCAGCTACGGACAGGGAAGTAAGACCCAGTACTTC
TRBJ2-2 | TRBV24-1 | NA | NA | 14 | CATSAHSNTGELFF | TGTGCCACCAGTGCTCACAGCAACACCGGGGAGCTGTTTTTT
TRBJ1-2 | TRBV11-2 | NA | NA | 14 | CASSFTVGGDGYTF | TGTGCCAGCAGCTTCACTGTCGGTGGGGACGGCTACACCTTC
TRBJ1-2 | TRBV28 | NA | few | 13 | CASRFTGNYGYTF | TGTGCCAGCAGATTTACAGGGAACTATGGCTACACCTTC
TRBJ2-1 | TRBV7-8 | NA | many | 11 | CASSLDQGQFF | TGTGCCAGCAGCTTGGATCAAGGGCAGTTCTTC
TRBJ2-7 | TRBV20-1 | NA | NA | 12 | CSVGRPSYEQYF | TGCAGTGTCGGACGCCCCTCCTACGAGCAGTACTTC
TRBJ1-1 | TRBV12-3/TRBV12-4 | NA | NA | 14 | CASSVAWIGTEAFF | TGTGCCAGCAGTGTCGCATGGATCGGCACTGAAGCTTTCTTT
TRBJ1-1 | TRBV28 | NA | NA | 13 | CASSFSKNTEAFF | TGTGCCAGCAGTTTTTCCAAGAACACTGAAGCTTTCTTT
TRBJ1-4 | TRBV7-2 | TRBD1 | NA | 15 | CASSPPGQGYEKLFF | TGTGCCAGCAGCCCTCCGGGACAGGGGTATGAAAAACTGTTTTTT
TRBJ2-7 | TRBV7-8 | NA | many | 13 | CASSLGTAYEQYF | TGTGCCAGCAGCTTAGGGACCGCCTACGAGCAGTACTTC
TRBJ2-5 | TRBV7-2 | TRBD1 | few | 13 | CASSSRDSVAQYF | TGTGCCAGCAGCTCCCGGGACAGTGTTGCCCAGTACTTC
TRBJ1-5 | TRBV7-2 | NA | many | 14 | CASSFDYLDQPQHF | TGTGCCAGCAGTTTCGATTACCTGGATCAGCCCCAGCATTTT
TRBJ2-1 | TRBV19 | TRBD2 | many | 15 | CASSILAGGGYEQFF | TGTGCCAGTAGTATACTAGCGGGAGGGGGGTATGAGCAGTTCTTC
TRBJ2-7 | TRBV7-6 | TRBD1 | many | 15 | CASSLQGTATYEQYF | TGTGCCAGCAGCTTACAAGGGACAGCCACCTACGAGCAGTACTTC
TRBJ2-7 | TRBV10-3 | NA | many | 13 | CATRTADNYEQYF | TGTGCCACCCGGACAGCAGATAACTACGAGCAGTACTTC